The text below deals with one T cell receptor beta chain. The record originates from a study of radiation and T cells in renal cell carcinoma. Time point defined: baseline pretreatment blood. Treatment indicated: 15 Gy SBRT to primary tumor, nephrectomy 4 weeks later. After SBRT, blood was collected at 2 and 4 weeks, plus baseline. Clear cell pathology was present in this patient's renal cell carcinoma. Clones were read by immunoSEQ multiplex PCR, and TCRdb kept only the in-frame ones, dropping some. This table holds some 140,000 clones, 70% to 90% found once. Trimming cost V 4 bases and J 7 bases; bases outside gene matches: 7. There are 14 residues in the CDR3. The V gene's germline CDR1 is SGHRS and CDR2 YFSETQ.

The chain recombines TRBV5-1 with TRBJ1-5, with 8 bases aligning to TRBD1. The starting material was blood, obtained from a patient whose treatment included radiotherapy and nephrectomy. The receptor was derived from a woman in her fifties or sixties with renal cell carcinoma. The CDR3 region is CASSTTGERQPQHF. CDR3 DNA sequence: TGCGCCAGCAGCACGACAGGGGAGCGGCAGCCCCAGCATTTT.